Presented here are 26 T cell receptor beta chains from one specimen sequenced in a study of cytomegalovirus exposure and HLA in healthy donors. The primer mix had 60 Vbeta and 13 Jbeta primers. TCRdb's table, derived via immunoSEQ multiplex PCR, lists solely in-frame clones and lacks some. The sample data list about 200,000 clones. The sample was PBMCs. These receptors were collected from a girl between 2 and 10 years old in good health and CMV-seropositive.

This sequence joins TRBV10-3 and TRBJ1-2; no firm D call. Trimming pared 0 bases from V and 8 bases from J, leaving 13 bases between. Germline V gene lookup returns CDR1 ENHRY and CDR2 SYGVKD. The CDR3 is 14 amino acids. As DNA, the CDR3 is TGTGCCATCAGTGAGTCGAACGAGGAGAACGGCTACACCTTC. This translates into CAISESNEENGYTF.

Notes on this clone: The junction departs from the called germline gene at one end, perhaps through a read error. This chain uses TRBV13 with TRBJ2-1, with 12 bases that match TRBD2. The CDR3 has 13 residues. The germline V gene encodes CDR1 PRHDT and CDR2 FYEKMQ (reference sequence). The CDR3 loop is CASSRLAGEGWVF. The CDR3 region has the DNA TGTGCCAGCTCCCGACTAGCGGGAGAGGGGTGGGTCTTC.

This chain links TRBV5-1 with TRBJ2-1; 10 bases are shared with TRBD2. This CDR3 has 16 residues. CDR1 is SGHRS and CDR2 is YFSETQ in the germline V gene. Trimming took 4 bases from V and 10 from J; bases not matched to a gene: 14. DNA of the CDR3: TGCGCCAGCAGCAAGGAACTAGCGGGGCCTCTTTCGGAGCAGTTCTTC. It translates to CASSKELAGPLSEQFF.

Concerning this clone: The junction departs from germline at one end; a sequencing error may be responsible. The chain is built from TRBV29-1 and TRBJ2-7; 8 bases agree with TRBD2. The CDR3 is 13 residues long. Germline CDR1 SQVTM, CDR2 ANQGSEA. CDR3 protein: CSVLGTSHYEQCF. CDR3 nucleotides: TGCAGCGTTCTAGGGACTAGTCACTACGAGCAGTGCTTC.

The gene calls are TRBV18 and TRBJ2-1; tentative D call: TRBD2 (5 bases). Germline-derived CDR1 and CDR2 are KGHSH and LQKENI. The germline V and J ends were trimmed by 3 bases and 8 bases, with 8 bases remaining between them. The CDR3 has 12 residues. For the CDR3, the DNA is TGTGCCAGCTCACCCCTCGGGGATGAGCAGTTCTTC. Its protein is CASSPLGDEQFF.

This chain connects TRBV29-1 to TRBJ1-5; 10 positions agree with TRBD1. The CDR3 is made up of 12 amino acids. J lost 6 bases, V lost 6 bases, and 2 bases had no gene match. CDR1 and CDR2 from the germline V gene are SQVTM and ANQGSEA. The CDR3 sequence: CSVGQGTQPQHF. In DNA form, the CDR3 reads TGCAGCGTGGGACAGGGGACTCAGCCCCAGCATTTT.

V and J are TRBV5-1 and TRBJ2-7; D unresolved. V shed 4 bases and J shed 6 bases, with 23 bases lying between them. Germline V gives CDR1 SGHRS, CDR2 YFSETQ. CDR3 length: 16 amino acids. CDR3 bases: TGCGCCAGCAGCCTGAAACAAAATCAGGTAACCCCCGAGCAGTACTTC. This gives the protein CASSLKQNQVTPEQYF.

The genes are TRBV5-4 and TRBJ1-4; 8 bases map to TRBD1. In germline, CDR1 is SGHNT, CDR2 YYREEE (reference sequence). This CDR3 contains 14 residues. After removal of 4 bases from V and 6 bases from J, the junction contained 5 bases not matched to a gene. CDR3 sequence (DNA): TGTGCCAGCAGCACTACAGGGGGGGATGAAAAACTGTTTTTT. Its translation: CASSTTGGDEKLFF.

The chain is built from TRBV15 and TRBJ1-1, with 9 bases that match TRBD1. The CDR3 spans 16 residues. Germline V gene lookup returns CDR1 LNHNV and CDR2 YYDKDF (reference sequence). V trimming: 2 bases; J trimming: 4 bases; junction bases outside the gene matches: 8. CDR3 DNA sequence: TGTGCCACCAGCAGAACCCCGGGACAGGGAGGCACTGAAGCTTTCTTT. It translates to CATSRTPGQGGTEAFF.

The chain links TRBV13 to TRBJ1-1, with D perhaps TRBD1 (6 bases). Trimming removed 5 bases from V and 6 bases from J, with 13 bases in between. This CDR3 contains 13 residues. Per the germline V gene, CDR1 is PRHDT and CDR2 is FYEKMQ (reference sequence). The CDR3 sequence is CASSGGGAAEAFF. Written as DNA, the CDR3 is TGTGCCAGCAGCGGTGGGGGGGCTGCTGAAGCTTTCTTT. Drawing the rest from reference TRBV13 and TRBJ1-1, the complete variable domain is AAGVIQSPRHLIKEKRETATLKCYPIPRHDTVYWYQQGPGQDPQFLISFYEKMQSDKGSIPDRFSAQQFSDYHSELNMSSLELGDSALYFCASSGGGAAEAFFGQGTRLTVV.

V is TRBV5-1 and J is TRBJ1-1, with TRBD1 matching over 9 bases. The CDR3 extends over 15 amino acids. The J segment lost 4 bases and the V segment lost 3 bases, leaving 7 bases of the junction unmatched. CDR1 and CDR2 from the germline V gene are SGHRS and YFSETQ. The CDR3 region is CASSSNRGPTTEAFF. CDR3 coding DNA: TGCGCCAGCAGCTCGAACAGGGGGCCTACCACTGAAGCTTTCTTT.

The gene calls are TRBV10-3 and TRBJ2-5; unclear D gene. Germline CDR1 is ENHRY and CDR2 is SYGVKD. The CDR3 is 15 amino acids. V was cut by 0 bases and J by 1 base, with 9 bases left in between. The chain's CDR3 is CAISESSAAQETQYF. The CDR3 DNA sequence: TGTGCCATCAGTGAGTCGTCCGCGGCCCAAGAGACCCAGTACTTC.

This rearrangement joins TRBV29-1 to TRBJ2-5; 7 bases agree with TRBD1. The CDR3 consists of 15 residues. V lost 4 bases to trimming and J lost 5 bases; unmatched junction nucleotides: 13. The germline V gene has CDR1 SQVTM and CDR2 ANQGSEA. The DNA of the CDR3 is TGCAGCGTTGGAATGAGGGGGCACCCTAGGGAGACCCAGTACTTC. It translates to CSVGMRGHPRETQYF.

V is TRBV2 and J is TRBJ1-2, with D possibly matching TRBD1 (5 bases). Per germline, CDR1 SNHLY and CDR2 FYNNEI. V dropped 6 bases and J dropped 8 bases, with 7 bases sitting between them. This CDR3 contains 10 residues. CDR3 protein: CASSYRGYTF. As DNA, the CDR3 is TGTGCCAGCAGCTACAGGGGCTACACCTTC.

The chain has TRBV7-6 and TRBJ2-3; tentative D call: TRBD2 (5 bases). Trimming cost V 0 bases and J 5 bases, with 12 bases left between them. The CDR3 loop spans 15 amino acids. Per the germline V gene, CDR1 is SGHVS and CDR2 is FNYEAQ. The CDR3 nucleotides are TGTGCCAGCAGCTTAGCACTAGAGCCCTTAGATACGCAGTATTTT. Its translation is CASSLALEPLDTQYF.

The chain carries TRBV7-8 and TRBJ2-1, with D possibly being TRBD2 (6 bases). Germline CDR1 SGHVS, CDR2 FQNEAQ. This CDR3 is 12 amino acids long. The V and J ends lost 1 base and 8 bases respectively, with 6 bases between them. CDR3 loop: CASSLGGDEQFF. CDR3 bases: TGTGCCAGCAGCTTAGGGGGGGATGAGCAGTTCTTC.

The chain uses TRBV5-4 and TRBJ1-2; D is undetermined. CDR3 length: 14 residues. V dropped 0 bases and J dropped 8 bases, with 14 bases sitting between them. Germline CDR1 is SGHNT and CDR2 is YYREEE (reference sequence). The CDR3 region is CASSLAGRVEGYTF. CDR3 DNA sequence: TGTGCCAGCAGCTTGGCGGGGAGGGTAGAAGGCTACACCTTC.

The CDR3 bases are TGTGCCAGCTGCTGGGGCCGATCAGATACGCAGTATTTT. Translation gives CASCWGRSDTQYF. This sequence joins TRBV28 and TRBJ2-3, with a tentative D call TRBD1 (5 bases). Germline-derived CDR1 and CDR2 are MDHEN and SYDVKM. With 8 bases removed from V and 4 bases from J, the gap between germline ends came to 13 bases. CDR3 length: 13 residues.

V and J are TRBV28 and TRBJ2-2; 7 positions match TRBD2. The V gene's germline CDR1 is MDHEN and CDR2 SYDVKM. V was clipped by 5 bases and J by 6 bases; unmatched bases: 12. The CDR3 covers 16 residues. As DNA, the CDR3 is TGTGCCAGCAGTGGGAGGGTCCAGGCTGAGGCCGGGGAGCTGTTTTTT. Protein product: CASSGRVQAEAGELFF.

This chain links TRBV18 with TRBJ2-1; unclear D gene. Germline CDR1 and CDR2: KGHSH and LQKENI. Deletions cut 6 bases from V and 2 bases from J, with 5 bases between. This CDR3 contains 12 residues. The CDR3 is CASSPTYNEQFF. CDR3 nucleotides: TGTGCCAGCTCCCCTACCTACAATGAGCAGTTCTTC.

The genes are TRBV5-4 and TRBJ2-1, with D tentatively TRBD2 (5 bases). Per germline, CDR1 SGHNT and CDR2 YYREEE (reference sequence). Trimming took 2 bases from V and 2 from J, leaving 8 bases between them. The CDR3 totals 14 residues. This CDR3 reads CASSFGGTYNEQFF. CDR3 bases: TGTGCCAGCAGCTTCGGAGGAACCTACAATGAGCAGTTCTTC.

The chain is built from TRBV29-1 and TRBJ1-1; 7 bases fit TRBD1. CDR3 length: 13 amino acids. Germline V gene sequence: CDR1 SQVTM, CDR2 ANQGSEA. J gave up 4 bases and V 6 bases, and 8 bases lay outside the gene matches. The CDR3 DNA follows: TGCAGCGTCTACAGGGGTCAGGGCACTGAAGCTTTCTTT. Residues: CSVYRGQGTEAFF. Using reference TRBV29-1 and TRBJ1-1 for the parts outside the CDR3, the full variable domain is SAVISQKPSRDICQRGTSLTIQCQVDSQVTMMFWYRQQPGQSLTLIATANQGSEATYESGFVIDKFPISRPNLTFSTLTVSNMSPEDSSIYLCSVYRGQGTEAFFGQGTRLTVV.

The chain uses TRBV6-4 and TRBJ2-2, with D tentatively TRBD2 (5 bases). CDR1 and CDR2 from the germline V gene are MRHNA and SNTAGT. V gave up 6 bases and J gave up 6 bases, with 17 bases separating them. The length of the CDR3 is 15 residues. In DNA form, the CDR3 reads TGTGCCAGCAGATTGGGAGTGCCGTTGGCCGGGGAGCTGTTTTTT. Protein product: CASRLGVPLAGELFF.

The chain links TRBV5-4 to TRBJ2-7; D may be TRBD1 (6 bases). This CDR3 is 16 amino acids long. Germline V gives CDR1 SGHNT, CDR2 YYREEE (reference sequence). The V end was cut by 4 bases, the J end by 0 bases, with 17 bases between. CDR3 sequence (DNA): TGTGCCAGCAGCGCGGACCCTCGACAGGCCTCCTACGAGCAGTACTTC. Translated: CASSADPRQASYEQYF.

This rearrangement joins TRBV28 to TRBJ1-1; D is uncertain. Germline lookup yields CDR1 MDHEN and CDR2 SYDVKM. The CDR3 is 14 residues long. Trimming took off 2 bases at V and 1 base at J, with 8 bases between the two ends. The CDR3 nucleotides are TGTGCCAGCAGTTTACCCCGACAGAACACTGAAGCTTTCTTT. Translating it yields CASSLPRQNTEAFF.

The chain links TRBV29-1 to TRBJ2-3; the D is unclear. Germline V CDR1 and CDR2: SQVTM, ANQGSEA. CDR3 length: 12 amino acids. The germline V and J ends were trimmed by 4 bases and 2 bases, with 7 bases remaining between them. CDR3 nucleotides: TGCAGCGTTGGACAAGTCACAGATACGCAGTATTTT. Translated: CSVGQVTDTQYF.